Below are 10 T cell receptor beta chains sequenced from a single sample in a study of cytomegalovirus exposure and HLA in healthy donors. The data were produced by immunoSEQ multiplex PCR, yet TCRdb's version contains in-frame clones alone and is incomplete. Here the sample spans 150,000 to 200,000 clones, about 82% being singletons. Sample: PBMCs. The receptors derive from a woman younger than 35 in good health and CMV-seronegative.

In nucleotides, the CDR3 is TGTGCCAGCAGAGATAAAGGGAGCTCCTACAATGAGCAGTTCTTC. Translation: CASRDKGSSYNEQFF. The V gene is TRBV2, the J gene TRBJ2-1, with D perhaps TRBD2 (5 bases). Per the germline V gene, CDR1 is SNHLY and CDR2 is FYNNEI. V lost 6 bases, J lost 0 bases, and 12 bases lay in between. The CDR3 loop spans 15 amino acids.

This chain links TRBV15 with TRBJ2-7; D perhaps matches TRBD2 (6 bases). Trimming took off 4 bases at V and 0 bases at J, with 7 bases between the two ends. Germline CDR1 reads LNHNV; CDR2 reads YYDKDF (reference sequence). The CDR3 covers 13 residues. The DNA for the CDR3 is TGTGCCACCAGCATGGGACTCTCCTACGAGCAGTACTTC. Protein sequence: CATSMGLSYEQYF.

V gene TRBV5-5 combines with J gene TRBJ2-7; D remains unclear. This CDR3 spans 13 amino acids. The V gene lost 0 bases and the J gene lost 4 bases, with 8 bases spanning the gap. CDR1 SGHKS and CDR2 YYEKEE come from the germline V gene (reference sequence). CDR3 sequence (DNA): TGTGCCAGCAGCTTGGACACCTCATACGAGCAGTACTTC. It specifies CASSLDTSYEQYF.

This chain links TRBV29-1 with TRBJ2-7, with TRBD1 matching 7 bases. V dropped 6 bases and J dropped 0; count of bases not matched to a gene: 5. The germline gives CDR1 SQVTM, CDR2 ANQGSEA. This CDR3 spans 13 amino acids. CDR3 nucleotide sequence: TGCAGCGTATCGACAGGGAGCTCCTACGAGCAGTACTTC. This encodes CSVSTGSSYEQYF.

The V call is TRBV6-1, the J call TRBJ1-5; 9 bases are shared with TRBD1. The CDR3 sequence is 14 residues long. J gave up 7 bases and V 6 bases, and 7 bases lay outside the gene matches. Germline V CDR1 and CDR2: MNHNS, SASEGT. The CDR3 DNA reads as TGTGCCAGCAGCGGGGGGACAGGGAAACAGCCCCAGCATTTT. It encodes CASSGGTGKQPQHF.

The J gene is TRBJ2-4, the V gene TRBV27; TRBD1 is a possible D gene (7 bases). V lost 3 bases, J lost 7 bases, and 13 bases lay in between. CDR1 and CDR2 from the germline V gene are MNHEY and SMNVEV (reference sequence). The CDR3 covers 14 residues. Written as DNA, the CDR3 is TGTGCCAGCAGTTTTGGAGGGGGCAGTAACATTCAGTACTTC. It specifies CASSFGGGSNIQYF.

V gene TRBV25-1 combines with J gene TRBJ2-1, with TRBD2 matching 11 bases. V trimming: 5 bases; J trimming: 8 bases; junction bases outside the gene matches: 8. This CDR3 has 15 amino acids. Germline values: CDR1 MGHDK, CDR2 SYGVNS. CDR3 nucleotides: TGTGCCAGCAGTCGGTGGCTAGCGGGAGGCGATGAGCAGTTCTTC. This encodes CASSRWLAGGDEQFF.

V is TRBV9 and J is TRBJ2-6; D might be TRBD2 (5 bases). CDR3 length: 14 amino acids. Germline lookup yields CDR1 SGDLS and CDR2 YYNGEE. Deletions cut 0 bases from V and 6 bases from J, with 7 bases between. CDR3 in amino acids: CASSVGGQANVLTF. In DNA, the CDR3 is TGTGCCAGCAGCGTAGGCGGGCAGGCCAACGTCCTGACTTTC.

V and J are TRBV13 and TRBJ1-1; a weak D match, TRBD1 (5 bases). V lost 1 base to trimming and J lost 1 base, with 7 bases between them. Germline loops: CDR1 PRHDT, CDR2 FYEKMQ (reference sequence). The CDR3 totals 14 residues. This CDR3 reads CASSLDRRNTEAFF. The DNA for the CDR3 is TGTGCCAGCAGCTTAGACAGGAGGAACACTGAAGCTTTCTTT. Full variable domain (rest looked up from reference TRBV13 and TRBJ1-1): AAGVIQSPRHLIKEKRETATLKCYPIPRHDTVYWYQQGPGQDPQFLISFYEKMQSDKGSIPDRFSAQQFSDYHSELNMSSLELGDSALYFCASSLDRRNTEAFFGQGTRLTVV.

The V gene is TRBV29-1, the J gene TRBJ1-1, with a tentative D call TRBD1 (6 bases). V lost 7 bases and J lost 0, with 21 bases in between. The CDR3 spans 16 residues. Germline CDR1 SQVTM, CDR2 ANQGSEA. CDR3 amino acids: CSGRLGQTLMNTEAFF. CDR3 sequence (DNA): TGCAGCGGTCGACTCGGACAGACATTGATGAACACTGAAGCTTTCTTT.